The clone carrying this TCR beta chain was seen a single time. The data belong to a study of T cells in Graves' hyperthyroidism and ophthalmopathy. Germline V CDR1 and CDR2: SGHTA, FQGNSA. Trimming removed 5 bases at V and 2 bases at J, with 15 bases between. CDR3 length: 15 amino acids. Amplification of TCR beta CDR3 regions was performed using RNA transcripts as template. HTBI primers were used for first-round RT-PCR of the TCR CDR3. TCRdb re-derived calls from the multiplex PCR reads in MiXCR, one entry per CDR3 protein. The sample gives 600,000 to 700,000 distinct CDR3 sequences, roughly 45% of which show up once; more than 7% is in the top ten.

Sequenced sample: peripheral blood or thyroid tissue (not recorded which). The clonotype originates from an adult man with Graves' disease, either hyperthyroidism or ophthalmopathy (not recorded which). The chain is built from TRBV7-2 and TRBJ2-5; D is uncertain. CDR3 sequence (DNA): TGTGCCAGCAGCCCCTCCTTACATGGTCAAGAGACCCAGTACTTC. Protein product: CASSPSLHGQETQYF.